This is a list of T cell receptor beta chains from one sample in a study of breast tumors, draining lymph nodes, adjacent tissues. Each CDR3 protein gets one entry after TCRdb re-called the multiplex PCR reads with MiXCR. Among about 230,000 distinct CDR3 sequences listed, less than 40% were seen once. What was sequenced was axillary lymph node tissue. The receptors were gathered from a female donor with breast cancer. Some clones in this sample may be carry-over from other donors' samples. CDR3s include the opening cysteine and the closing phenylalanine or tryptophan. Fields, in order: V gene, clone size, D gene, J gene, CDR3 protein, CDR3 DNA. D genes are given only for firm matches. Size tells how often a clone was seen (once, few, many) or the class of an expanded clone, and some rows leave it out.

V: TRBV10-3; size: -; D: -; J: TRBJ2-3; CDR3: CAISHGRSTDTQYF; DNA: TGTGCCATCAGTCACGGGCGGAGCACAGATACGCAGTATTTT
V: TRBV4-3; size: many; D: TRBD2; J: TRBJ2-2; CDR3: CASSQLHSGSGELFF; DNA: TGCGCCAGCAGCCAACTTCATAGCGGGAGCGGGGAGCTGTTTTTT
V: TRBV6-2/TRBV6-3; size: few; D: -; J: TRBJ2-7; CDR3: CASTDSPYEQYF; DNA: TGTGCCAGCACGGACTCTCCCTACGAGCAGTACTTC
V: TRBV5-4; size: many; D: -; J: TRBJ2-3; CDR3: CASSLEAAGTDTQYF; DNA: TGTGCCAGCAGTCTTGAGGCAGCAGGCACAGATACGCAGTATTTT
V: TRBV20-1; size: many; D: -; J: TRBJ2-7; CDR3: CSASSGVYEQYF; DNA: TGCAGTGCTTCCTCAGGGGTCTACGAGCAGTACTTC
V: TRBV18; size: many; D: -; J: TRBJ2-7; CDR3: CASSPTIDYEQYF; DNA: TGTGCCAGCTCACCGACCATAGACTACGAGCAGTACTTC
V: TRBV6-5; size: many; D: -; J: TRBJ2-1; CDR3: CASSYRLAGNEQFF; DNA: TGTGCCAGCAGTTATCGGCTAGCAGGGAATGAGCAGTTCTTC
V: TRBV14; size: once; D: TRBD2; J: TRBJ2-7; CDR3: CASSQDFGATSGSEGEQYF; DNA: TGTGCCAGCAGCCAAGATTTTGGGGCGACTAGCGGGAGCGAGGGCGAGCAGTACTTC
V: TRBV4-3; size: many; D: -; J: TRBJ2-2; CDR3: CASSQVPGENTGELFF; DNA: TGCGCCAGCAGCCAGGTGCCAGGGGAGAACACCGGGGAGCTGTTTTTT
V: TRBV6-5; size: few; D: TRBD1; J: TRBJ1-1; CDR3: CASSYPQGTGGENTEAFF; DNA: TGTGCCAGCAGTTACCCCCAGGGCACAGGGGGCGAAAACACTGAAGCTTTCTTT